This entry is about one TCR beta chain. The sample comes from a study of blood T cell repertoires in COVID-19. On the study more broadly: The United States, Italy and Spain provided the acute and convalescent COVID-19 samples. Sample material is recorded as cDNA or gDNA derived from T cells, B-cell-depleted T cells, or PBMCs.

The CDR3 covers 14 residues. Germline V lookup: CDR1 MDHEN, CDR2 SYDVKM. J lost 2 bases, V lost 6 bases, and 5 bases had no gene match. As processed by the authors: By means of reference gene primer amplification, nucleated cell counts were estimated. The table came from immunoSEQ multiplex PCR; TCRdb's copy has only in-frame clones and leaves some out. The DNA gave D and trimming, while V, J and clone size come from that table. The sample gives some 400,000 clones, about 87% of which show up once; roughly 3.1% is in the top ten. The sequence was collected from a human donor in a cohort sampled during active COVID-19. The chain combines TRBV28 with TRBJ1-1, with 8 bases identical to TRBD1. Sample: peripheral blood. The chain's CDR3 is CASSDGQGNTEAFF. In DNA, the CDR3 is TGTGCCAGCAGCGATGGACAGGGTAACACTGAAGCTTTCTTT.